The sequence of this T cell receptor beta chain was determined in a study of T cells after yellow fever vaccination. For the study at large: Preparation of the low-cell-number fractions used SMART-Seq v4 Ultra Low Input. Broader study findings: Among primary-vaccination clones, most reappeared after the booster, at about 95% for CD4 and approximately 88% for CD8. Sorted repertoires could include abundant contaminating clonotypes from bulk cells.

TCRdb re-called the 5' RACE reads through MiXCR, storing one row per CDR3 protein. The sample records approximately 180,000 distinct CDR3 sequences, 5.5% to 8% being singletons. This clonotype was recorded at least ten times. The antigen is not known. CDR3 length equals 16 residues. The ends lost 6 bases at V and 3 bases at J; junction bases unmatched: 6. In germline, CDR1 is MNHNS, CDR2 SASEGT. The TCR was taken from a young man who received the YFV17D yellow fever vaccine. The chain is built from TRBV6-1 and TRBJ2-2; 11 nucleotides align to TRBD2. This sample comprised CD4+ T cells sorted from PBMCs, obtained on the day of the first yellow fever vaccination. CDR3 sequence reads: CASRTLSGGDTGELFF. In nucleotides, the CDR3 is TGTGCCAGCAGGACCCTTAGCGGGGGGGACACCGGGGAGCTGTTTTTT.